This T cell receptor (beta chain) was retrieved from a study of blood T cell repertoires in COVID-19. Study-level background: Collection of acute and convalescent COVID-19 samples took place in the United States, Italy and Spain. PBMCs, B-cell-depleted T cells, or T cells were the source of the cDNA or gDNA that made up the material.

Authors' data handling: From reference gene primer amplification, estimates of nucleated cell counts were derived. Sequencing used immunoSEQ multiplex PCR; TCRdb keeps in-frame clones, though not all of them. V, J and clone size reflect that table, while D and trimming were determined from the DNA. The table shows about 210,000 clones, with about 88% occurring only once. The CDR3 is 16 amino acids. Germline V CDR1 and CDR2: SGHAT, FQNNGV. V shed 7 bases and J 6 bases; nucleotides not matched to a gene: 11. The sample consisted of peripheral blood. This chain links TRBV11-2 with TRBJ1-6, with 8 bases identical to TRBD1. The sequence was obtained from a man aged 60-69 years with acute or convalescent COVID-19. CDR3 coding DNA: TGTGCCAGCACCACAGATCAGGGGGCCGGTAATTCACCCCTCCACTTT. Translated: CASTTDQGAGNSPLHF.